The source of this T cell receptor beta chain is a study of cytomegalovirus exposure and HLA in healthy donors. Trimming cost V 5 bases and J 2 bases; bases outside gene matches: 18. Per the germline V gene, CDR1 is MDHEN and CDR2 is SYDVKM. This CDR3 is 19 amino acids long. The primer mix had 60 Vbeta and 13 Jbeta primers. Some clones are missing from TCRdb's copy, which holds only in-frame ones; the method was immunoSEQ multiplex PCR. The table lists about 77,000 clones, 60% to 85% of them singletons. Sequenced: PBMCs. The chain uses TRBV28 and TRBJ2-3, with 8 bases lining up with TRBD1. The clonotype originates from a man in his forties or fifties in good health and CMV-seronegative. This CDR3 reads CASSPQALSGTGITDTQYF. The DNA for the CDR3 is TGTGCCAGCAGTCCCCAAGCTCTCTCCGGGACAGGAATCACAGATACGCAGTATTTT.